The 11 T cell receptor beta chains given below trace back to one sample, sequenced in a study of T cell changes during pregnancy in multiple sclerosis. Assay used: immunoSEQ multiplex PCR; TCRdb lists only in-frame clones, some missing. Here the sample spans more than 95,000 clones, about 90% being singletons. Sequenced material: peripheral blood, taken after pregnancy. The receptor source for this set is a female donor with multiple sclerosis, enrolled in a pregnancy study.

V and J are TRBV11-1 and TRBJ2-1, with a possible D match to TRBD1 (6 bases). Germline CDR1 is SGHAT and CDR2 is FQDESV (reference sequence). With 6 bases removed from V and 0 bases from J, the gap between germline ends came to 12 bases. The CDR3 runs 15 residues. CDR3 loop: CASREDSFSYNEQFF. Written as DNA, the CDR3 is TGTGCCAGCAGGGAGGACAGTTTCTCCTACAATGAGCAGTTCTTC.

The V call is TRBV19, the J call TRBJ2-7, with 10 positions matching TRBD2. Per the germline V gene, CDR1 is LNHDA and CDR2 is SQIVND (reference sequence). This CDR3 is 14 amino acids long. The junction had 5 bases not matched to a gene; V was cut back by 5 bases and J by 4 bases. CDR3 loop: CASSAGLAIYEQYF. CDR3 nucleotides: TGTGCCAGTAGTGCGGGACTAGCGATATACGAGCAGTACTTC.

The chain employs TRBV5-1 and TRBJ1-1; 8 nucleotides match TRBD1. Unmatched junction bases numbered 1, after V lost 0 bases and J lost 0 bases. Germline loops: CDR1 SGHRS, CDR2 YFSETQ. This CDR3 is 15 amino acids long. Written as DNA, the CDR3 is TGCGCCAGCAGCTTGGGACAGGGGATGAACACTGAAGCTTTCTTT. Translated, it gives CASSLGQGMNTEAFF.

J is TRBJ1-5 and V is TRBV19, with D hard to call. In germline, CDR1 is LNHDA, CDR2 SQIVND (reference sequence). Trimming left V 7 bases short and J 4 bases short, with 8 bases between. The CDR3 covers 12 residues. The CDR3 here is CASTILNQPQHF. CDR3 in DNA: TGTGCCAGTACCATACTAAATCAGCCCCAGCATTTT.

This clone was recorded once. The rearrangement joins TRBV5-4 to TRBJ2-4; possibly TRBD2 for D (5 bases). This CDR3 spans 16 amino acids. Trimming cost V 4 bases and J 6 bases, with 20 bases left between them. Per the germline V gene, CDR1 is SGHNT and CDR2 is YYREEE (reference sequence). CDR3 in amino acids: CASSHDRGNVGNIQYF. In DNA form, the CDR3 reads TGTGCCAGCAGCCACGACCGGGGTAATGTGGGAAACATTCAGTACTTC.

This clone was detected only once. V gene TRBV5-1 combines with J gene TRBJ2-2, with 8 bases lining up with TRBD1. J gave up 4 bases and V 4 bases, and 12 bases lay outside the gene matches. CDR3 length: 17 residues. The germline gives CDR1 SGHRS, CDR2 YFSETQ. In DNA, the CDR3 is TGCGCCAGCAGCCCTCCCGGACAGGGTTCGGGCACCGGGGAGCTGTTTTTT. It specifies CASSPPGQGSGTGELFF.

This clone appeared once. The CDR3 loop reads CASSPYRGNQPQHF. In nucleotides, the CDR3 is TGTGCCAGCAGTCCTTACAGGGGCAATCAGCCCCAGCATTTT. This chain links TRBV27 with TRBJ1-5, with D possibly TRBD1 on 6 matching bases. Between the trimmed V and J ends, which lost 5 bases and 2 bases, there was a span of 10 bases. The V gene's germline CDR1 is MNHEY and CDR2 SMNVEV (reference sequence). CDR3 length: 14 amino acids.

The V call is TRBV2, the J call TRBJ2-1; D might be TRBD2 (6 bases). The CDR3 has 14 residues. Trimming removed 2 bases at V and 6 bases at J, with 11 bases between. CDR1 and CDR2 from the germline V gene are SNHLY and FYNNEI. In DNA, the CDR3 is TGTGCCAGCAGTGAAAGGGGACTGGGCAATGAGCAGTTCTTC. Translated: CASSERGLGNEQFF.

The CDR3 is CASRVPGANVLTF. For the CDR3, the DNA is TGTGCCAGCCGCGTCCCTGGGGCCAACGTCCTGACTTTC. This chain connects TRBV27 to TRBJ2-6; D call uncertain. CDR3 length equals 13 residues. The V gene's germline CDR1 is MNHEY and CDR2 SMNVEV (reference sequence). V was shortened by 8 bases and J by 2 bases, with 7 bases between the two germline ends.

The chain carries TRBV7-9 and TRBJ2-1; 9 nucleotides agree with TRBD2. CDR1 and CDR2 from the germline V gene are SEHNR and FQNEAQ (reference sequence). The ends lost 6 bases at V and 7 bases at J; junction bases unmatched: 10. The CDR3 sequence is 15 residues long. CDR3 nucleotides: TGTGCCAGCAGGGCCGGACTAGCGTCAATAAATGAGCAGTTCTTC. It translates to CASRAGLASINEQFF.

The chain uses TRBV6-5 and TRBJ1-5; 7 bases align to TRBD1. This CDR3 contains 15 residues. The germline V gene encodes CDR1 MNHEY and CDR2 SVGAGI. The V segment lost 5 bases and the J segment 0 bases; nucleotides outside the gene matches: 4. As DNA, the CDR3 is TGTGCCAGCAGTGCCGGGACAGTTAGCAATCAGCCCCAGCATTTT. Translated, it gives CASSAGTVSNQPQHF.